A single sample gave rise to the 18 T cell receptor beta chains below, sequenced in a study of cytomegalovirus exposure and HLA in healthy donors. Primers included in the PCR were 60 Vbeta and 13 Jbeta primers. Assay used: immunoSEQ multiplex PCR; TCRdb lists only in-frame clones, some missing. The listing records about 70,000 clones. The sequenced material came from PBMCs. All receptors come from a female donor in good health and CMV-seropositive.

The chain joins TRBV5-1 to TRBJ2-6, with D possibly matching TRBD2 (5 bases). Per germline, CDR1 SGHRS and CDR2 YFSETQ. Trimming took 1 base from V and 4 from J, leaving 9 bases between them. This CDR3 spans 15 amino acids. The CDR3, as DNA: TGCGCCAGCAGCTTGACCCGGGGAGGGGCCAACGTCCTGACTTTC. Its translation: CASSLTRGGANVLTF.

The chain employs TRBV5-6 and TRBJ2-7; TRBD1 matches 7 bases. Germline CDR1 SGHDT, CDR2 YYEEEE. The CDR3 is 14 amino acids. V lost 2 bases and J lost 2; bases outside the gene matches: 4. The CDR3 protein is CASSFRDRTYEQYF. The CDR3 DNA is TGTGCCAGCAGCTTTCGGGACAGAACCTACGAGCAGTACTTC.

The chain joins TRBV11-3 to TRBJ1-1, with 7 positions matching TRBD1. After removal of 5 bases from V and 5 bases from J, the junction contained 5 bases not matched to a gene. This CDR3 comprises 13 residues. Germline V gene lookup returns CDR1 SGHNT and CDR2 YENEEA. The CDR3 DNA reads TGTGCCAGCAGCACAGACAGGGAAACTGAAGCTTTCTTT. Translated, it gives CASSTDRETEAFF.

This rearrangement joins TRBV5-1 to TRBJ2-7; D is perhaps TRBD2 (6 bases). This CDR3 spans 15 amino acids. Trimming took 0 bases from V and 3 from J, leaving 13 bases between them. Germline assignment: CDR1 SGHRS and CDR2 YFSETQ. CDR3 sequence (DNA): TGCGCCAGCAGCTTGGGTTTCGGCGGGAACTACGAGCAGTACTTC. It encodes CASSLGFGGNYEQYF. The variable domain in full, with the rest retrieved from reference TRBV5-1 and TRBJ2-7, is KAGVTQTPRYLIKTRGQQVTLSCSPISGHRSVSWYQQTPGQGLQFLFEYFSETQRNKGNFPGRFSGRQFSNSRSEMNVSTLELGDSALYLCASSLGFGGNYEQYFGPGTRLTVT.

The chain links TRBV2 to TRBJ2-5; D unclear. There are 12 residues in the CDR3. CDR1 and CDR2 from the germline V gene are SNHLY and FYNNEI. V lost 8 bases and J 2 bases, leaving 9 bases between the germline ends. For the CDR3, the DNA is TGTGCCAGCTGGCTAGGACAAGAGACCCAGTACTTC. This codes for CASWLGQETQYF.

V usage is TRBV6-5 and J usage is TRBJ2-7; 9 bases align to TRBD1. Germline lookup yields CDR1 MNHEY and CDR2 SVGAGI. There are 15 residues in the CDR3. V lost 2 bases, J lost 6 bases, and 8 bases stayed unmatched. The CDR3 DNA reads TGTGCCAGCAGTTACGGAGGGACAGGGATGGGCGAGCAGTACTTC. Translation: CASSYGGTGMGEQYF.

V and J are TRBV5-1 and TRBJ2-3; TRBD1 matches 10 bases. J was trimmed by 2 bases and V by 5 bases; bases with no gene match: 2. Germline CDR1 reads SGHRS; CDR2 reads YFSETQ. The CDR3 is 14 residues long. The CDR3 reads CASRRQGATDTQYF. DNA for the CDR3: TGCGCCAGCAGGAGACAGGGGGCCACAGATACGCAGTATTTT.

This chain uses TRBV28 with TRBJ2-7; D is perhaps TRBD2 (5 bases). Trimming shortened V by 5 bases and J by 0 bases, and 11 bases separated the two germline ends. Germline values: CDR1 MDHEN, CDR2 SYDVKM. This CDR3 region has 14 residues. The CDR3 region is CASSPYGVSYEQYF. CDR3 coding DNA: TGTGCCAGCAGTCCCTACGGGGTCTCCTACGAGCAGTACTTC. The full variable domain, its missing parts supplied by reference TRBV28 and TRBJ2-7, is DVKVTQSSRYLVKRTGEKVFLECVQDMDHENMFWYRQDPGLGLRLIYFSYDVKMKEKGDIPEGYSVSREKKERFSLILESASTNQTSMYLCASSPYGVSYEQYFGPGTRLTVT.

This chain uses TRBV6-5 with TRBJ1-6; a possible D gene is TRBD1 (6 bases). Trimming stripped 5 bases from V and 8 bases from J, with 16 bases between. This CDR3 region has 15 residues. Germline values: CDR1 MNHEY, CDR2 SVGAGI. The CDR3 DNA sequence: TGTGCCAGCAGTCCGCGGGGGGGCACGGATTCACCCCTCCACTTT. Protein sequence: CASSPRGGTDSPLHF.

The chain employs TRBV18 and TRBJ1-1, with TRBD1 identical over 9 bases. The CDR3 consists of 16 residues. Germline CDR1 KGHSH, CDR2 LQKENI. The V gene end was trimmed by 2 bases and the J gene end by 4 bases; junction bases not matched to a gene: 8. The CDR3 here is CASSPADRGWGTEAFF. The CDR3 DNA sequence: TGTGCCAGCTCACCAGCGGACAGGGGATGGGGCACTGAAGCTTTCTTT.

CDR3 bases: TGTGCCAGCAGTTATACGACAGGGAATAACTATGGCTACACCTTC. Amino acids: CASSYTTGNNYGYTF. This chain uses TRBV6-5 with TRBJ1-2, with TRBD1 matching over 7 bases. CDR1 is MNHEY and CDR2 is SVGAGI in the germline V gene. The CDR3 runs to 15 residues. The ends lost 3 bases at V and 1 base at J; junction bases unmatched: 5.

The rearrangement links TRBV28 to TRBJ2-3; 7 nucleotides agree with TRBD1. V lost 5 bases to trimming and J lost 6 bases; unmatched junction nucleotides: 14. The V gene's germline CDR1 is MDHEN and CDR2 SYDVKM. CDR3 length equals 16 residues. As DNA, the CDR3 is TGTGCCAGCAGTACAGGACAGGCCCGAGATGGGGATACGCAGTATTTT. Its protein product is CASSTGQARDGDTQYF.

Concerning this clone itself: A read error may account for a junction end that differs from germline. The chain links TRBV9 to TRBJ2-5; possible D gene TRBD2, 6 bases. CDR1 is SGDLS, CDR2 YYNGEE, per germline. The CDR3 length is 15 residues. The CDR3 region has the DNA TGTGCCAGCAGCCCGAATAACGGGGGAGGAGAGAACCAGTACTTC. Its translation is CASSPNNGGGENQYF.

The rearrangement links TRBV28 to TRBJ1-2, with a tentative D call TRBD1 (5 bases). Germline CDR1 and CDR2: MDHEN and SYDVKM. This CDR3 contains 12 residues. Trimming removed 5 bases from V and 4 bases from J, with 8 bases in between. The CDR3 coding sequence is TGTGCCAGCAGTCATGACAGCTATGGCTACACCTTC. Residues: CASSHDSYGYTF.

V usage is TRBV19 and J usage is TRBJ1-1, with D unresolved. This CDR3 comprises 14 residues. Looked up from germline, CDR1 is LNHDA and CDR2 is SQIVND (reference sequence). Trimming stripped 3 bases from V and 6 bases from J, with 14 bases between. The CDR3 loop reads CASSIGSPYSEAFF. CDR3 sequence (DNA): TGTGCCAGTAGTATCGGTTCGCCGTACTCTGAAGCTTTCTTT.

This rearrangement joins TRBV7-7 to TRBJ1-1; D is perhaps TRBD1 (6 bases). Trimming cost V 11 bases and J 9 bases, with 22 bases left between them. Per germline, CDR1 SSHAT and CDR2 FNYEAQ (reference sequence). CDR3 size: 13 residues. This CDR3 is CAVTVPGGSKAFF. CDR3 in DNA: TGTGCCGTAACCGTACCGGGGGGCAGTAAAGCTTTCTTT.

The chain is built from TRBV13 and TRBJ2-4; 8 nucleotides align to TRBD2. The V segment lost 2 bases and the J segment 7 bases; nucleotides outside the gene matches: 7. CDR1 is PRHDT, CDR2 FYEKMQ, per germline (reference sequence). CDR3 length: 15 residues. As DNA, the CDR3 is TGTGCCAGCAGCTTAACTAGCGGTCGAGGGAACATTCAGTACTTC. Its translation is CASSLTSGRGNIQYF.

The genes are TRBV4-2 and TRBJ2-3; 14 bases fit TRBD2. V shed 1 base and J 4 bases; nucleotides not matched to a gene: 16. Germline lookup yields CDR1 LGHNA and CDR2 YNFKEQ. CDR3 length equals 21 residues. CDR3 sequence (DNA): TGTGCCAGCAGCCAAGTAGCAGGGACTAGCGGGAGTGGCGTGTGGTCAGATACGCAGTATTTT. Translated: CASSQVAGTSGSGVWSDTQYF.